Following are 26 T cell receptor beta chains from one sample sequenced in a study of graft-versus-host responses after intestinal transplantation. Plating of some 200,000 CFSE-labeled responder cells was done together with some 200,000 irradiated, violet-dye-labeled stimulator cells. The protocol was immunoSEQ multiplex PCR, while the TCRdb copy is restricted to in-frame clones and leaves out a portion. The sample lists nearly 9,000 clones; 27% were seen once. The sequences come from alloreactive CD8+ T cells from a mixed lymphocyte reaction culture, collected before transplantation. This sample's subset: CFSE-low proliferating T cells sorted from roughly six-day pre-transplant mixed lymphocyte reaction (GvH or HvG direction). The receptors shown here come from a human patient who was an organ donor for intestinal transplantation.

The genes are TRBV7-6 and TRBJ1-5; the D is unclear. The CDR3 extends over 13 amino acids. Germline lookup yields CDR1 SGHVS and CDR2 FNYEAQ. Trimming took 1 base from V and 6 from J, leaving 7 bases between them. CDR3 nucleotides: TGTGCCAGCAGCTTAGGTATGTTTCAGCCCCAGCATTTT. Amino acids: CASSLGMFQPQHF.

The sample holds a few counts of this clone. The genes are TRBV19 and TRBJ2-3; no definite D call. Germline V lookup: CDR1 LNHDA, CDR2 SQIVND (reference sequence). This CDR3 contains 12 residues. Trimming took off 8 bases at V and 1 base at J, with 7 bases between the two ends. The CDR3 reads CASGWGTDTQYF. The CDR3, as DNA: TGTGCCAGTGGGTGGGGCACAGATACGCAGTATTTT.

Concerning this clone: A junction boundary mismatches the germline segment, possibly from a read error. Here the CDR3 reads CASSQDRGGYDGYTF. The DNA for the CDR3 is TGCGCCAGCAGCCAAGATCGAGGGGGTTACGATGGCTACACCTTC. The chain recombines TRBV5-3 with TRBJ1-2, with a tentative D call TRBD1 (6 bases). TRBV5-3 is an ORF for which the function is uncertain. The CDR3 is 15 residues long.

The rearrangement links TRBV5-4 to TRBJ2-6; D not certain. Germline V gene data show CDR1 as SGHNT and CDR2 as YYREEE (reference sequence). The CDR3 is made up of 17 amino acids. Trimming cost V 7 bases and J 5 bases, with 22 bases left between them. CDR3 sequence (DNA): TGTGCCAGCCTGAAATGCACCAGACAAAGTCGGGCCAACGTCCTGACTTTC. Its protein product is CASLKCTRQSRANVLTF.

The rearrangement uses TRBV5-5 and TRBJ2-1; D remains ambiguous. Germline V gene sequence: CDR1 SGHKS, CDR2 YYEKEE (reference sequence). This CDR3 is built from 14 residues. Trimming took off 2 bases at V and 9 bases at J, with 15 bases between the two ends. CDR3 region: CASSLVLERLEQFF. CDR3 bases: TGTGCCAGCAGCTTAGTATTGGAGCGTCTTGAGCAGTTCTTC.

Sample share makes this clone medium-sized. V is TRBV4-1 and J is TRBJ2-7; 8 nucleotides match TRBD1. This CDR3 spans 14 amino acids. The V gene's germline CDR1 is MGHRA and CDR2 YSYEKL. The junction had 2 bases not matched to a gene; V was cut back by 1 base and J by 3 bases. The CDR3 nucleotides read TGCGCCAGCAGCCAAGTAACAGGGGGCTACGAGCAGTACTTC. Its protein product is CASSQVTGGYEQYF.

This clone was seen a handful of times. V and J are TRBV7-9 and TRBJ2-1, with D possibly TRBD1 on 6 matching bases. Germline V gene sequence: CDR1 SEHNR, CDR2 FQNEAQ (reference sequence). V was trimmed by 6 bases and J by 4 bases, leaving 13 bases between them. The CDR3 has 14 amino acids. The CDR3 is CASRRDTEYNEQFF. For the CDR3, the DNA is TGTGCCAGCAGGAGGGACACAGAATACAATGAGCAGTTCTTC.

The DNA of the CDR3 is TGTGCCAGCAGTGAAAGGTCCCTGAAGGGGGCCGGTGAGGCCAAAAACATTCAGTACTTC. Amino acids: CASSERSLKGAGEAKNIQYF. This rearrangement joins TRBV2 to TRBJ2-4; 7 bases agree with TRBD1. The germline V gene has CDR1 SNHLY and CDR2 FYNNEI. The CDR3 is 20 residues long. Trimming cost V 2 bases and J 1 base; bases outside gene matches: 17.

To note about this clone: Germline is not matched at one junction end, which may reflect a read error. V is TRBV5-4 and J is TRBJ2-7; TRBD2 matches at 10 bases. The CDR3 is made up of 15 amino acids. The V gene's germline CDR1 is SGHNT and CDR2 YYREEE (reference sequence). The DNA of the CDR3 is TGCGCCAGCAGCCTGGCCGCTAGCGGGGGCTACGAGCAGTACTTC. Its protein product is CASSLAASGGYEQYF.

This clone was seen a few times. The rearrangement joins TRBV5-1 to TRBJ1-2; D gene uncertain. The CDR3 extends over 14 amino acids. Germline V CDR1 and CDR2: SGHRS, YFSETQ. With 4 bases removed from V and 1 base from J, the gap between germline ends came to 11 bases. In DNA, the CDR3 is TGCGCCAGCAGCCAAGACGTGGGTAACTATGGCTACACCTTC. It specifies CASSQDVGNYGYTF.

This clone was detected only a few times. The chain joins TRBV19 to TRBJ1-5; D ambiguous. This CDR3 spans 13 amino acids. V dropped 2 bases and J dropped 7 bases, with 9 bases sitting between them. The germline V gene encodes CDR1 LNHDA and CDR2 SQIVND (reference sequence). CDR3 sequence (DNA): TGTGCCAGTAGTATAACCTTAGGACAGCCCCAGCATTTT. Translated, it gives CASSITLGQPQHF.

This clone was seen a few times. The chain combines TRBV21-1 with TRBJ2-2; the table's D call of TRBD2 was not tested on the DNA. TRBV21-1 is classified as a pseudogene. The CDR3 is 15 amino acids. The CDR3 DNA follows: TGTGCCAGCAGCAGAAGACAAATAAAACACCGGGGAGCTGTTTTT. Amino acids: CASSRRQIKHRGAVF.

The CDR3 DNA sequence: TGTGCCAGAAGGGGATTCTTTACTAGCGGGAGGTCAGATACGCAGTATTTT. Translating it yields CARRGFFTSGRSDTQYF. V usage is TRBV2 and J usage is TRBJ2-3, with 12 bases matching TRBD2. In germline, CDR1 is SNHLY, CDR2 FYNNEI. The CDR3 is 17 amino acids. The junction had 14 bases not matched to a gene; V was cut back by 9 bases and J by 4 bases.

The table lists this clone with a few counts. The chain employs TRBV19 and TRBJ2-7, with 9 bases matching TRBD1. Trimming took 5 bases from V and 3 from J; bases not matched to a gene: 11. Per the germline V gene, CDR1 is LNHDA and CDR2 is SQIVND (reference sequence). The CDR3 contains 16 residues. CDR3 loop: CASSFVPGQGFYEQYF. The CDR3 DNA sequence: TGTGCCAGTAGTTTTGTGCCGGGACAGGGTTTCTACGAGCAGTACTTC.

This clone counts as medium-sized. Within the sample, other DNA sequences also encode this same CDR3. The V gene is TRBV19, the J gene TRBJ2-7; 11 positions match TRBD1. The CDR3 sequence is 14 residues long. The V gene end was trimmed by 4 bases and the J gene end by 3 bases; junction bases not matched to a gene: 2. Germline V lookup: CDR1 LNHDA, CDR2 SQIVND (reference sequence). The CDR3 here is CASSTGTGGYEQYF. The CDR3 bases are TGTGCCAGTAGTACCGGGACAGGGGGCTACGAGCAGTACTTC.

The CDR3, as DNA: TGTGCCACCAAACCGGGACTACTCTCCTACGAGCAGTACTTC. Protein: CATKPGLLSYEQYF. This chain links TRBV11-2 with TRBJ2-7, with 7 nucleotides matching TRBD2. Germline V lookup: CDR1 SGHAT, CDR2 FQNNGV. The CDR3 is made up of 14 amino acids. Losses at the gene ends were 10 bases for V and 0 bases for J; bases not matched to a gene: 9.

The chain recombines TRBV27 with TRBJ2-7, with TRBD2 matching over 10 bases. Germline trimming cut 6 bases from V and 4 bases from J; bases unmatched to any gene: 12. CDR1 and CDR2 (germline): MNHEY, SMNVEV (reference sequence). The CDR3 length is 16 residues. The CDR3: CASSPYPTSGLYEQYF. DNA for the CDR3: TGTGCCAGCAGCCCTTACCCGACTAGCGGGTTGTACGAGCAGTACTTC.

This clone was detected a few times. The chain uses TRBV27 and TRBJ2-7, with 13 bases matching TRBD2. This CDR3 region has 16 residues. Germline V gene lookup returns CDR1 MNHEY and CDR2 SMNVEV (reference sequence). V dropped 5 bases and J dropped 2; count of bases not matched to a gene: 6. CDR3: CASSTPTSGRAYEQYF. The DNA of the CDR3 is TGTGCCAGCAGTACACCCACTAGCGGGAGGGCCTACGAGCAGTACTTC.

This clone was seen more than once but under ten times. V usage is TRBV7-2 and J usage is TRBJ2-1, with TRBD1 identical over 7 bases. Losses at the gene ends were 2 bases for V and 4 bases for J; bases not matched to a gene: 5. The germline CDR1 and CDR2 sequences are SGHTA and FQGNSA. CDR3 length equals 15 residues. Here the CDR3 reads CASSLKGGSYNEQFF. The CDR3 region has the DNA TGTGCCAGCAGCTTAAAAGGGGGCTCTTACAATGAGCAGTTCTTC.

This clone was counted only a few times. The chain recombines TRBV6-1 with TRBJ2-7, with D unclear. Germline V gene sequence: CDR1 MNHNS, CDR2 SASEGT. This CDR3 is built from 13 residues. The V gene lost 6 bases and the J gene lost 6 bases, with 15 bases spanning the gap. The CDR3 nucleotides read TGTGCCAGCAGCCACCAGTGGCTTACCGAGCAGTACTTC. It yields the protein CASSHQWLTEQYF.

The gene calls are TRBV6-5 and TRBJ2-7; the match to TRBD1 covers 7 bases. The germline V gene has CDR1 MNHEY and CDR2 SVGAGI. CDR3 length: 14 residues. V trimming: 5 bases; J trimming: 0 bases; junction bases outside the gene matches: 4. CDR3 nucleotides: TGTGCCAGCAGTCCGGGACAGAGCTCCTACGAGCAGTACTTC. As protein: CASSPGQSSYEQYF.

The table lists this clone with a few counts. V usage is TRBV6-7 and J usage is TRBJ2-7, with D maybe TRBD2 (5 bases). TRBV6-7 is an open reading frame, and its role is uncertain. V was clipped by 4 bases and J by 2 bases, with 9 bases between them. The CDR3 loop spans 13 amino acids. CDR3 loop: CASSSLGTYEQYF. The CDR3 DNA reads TGTGCCAGCAGTTCTCTCGGGACCTACGAGCAGTACTTC.

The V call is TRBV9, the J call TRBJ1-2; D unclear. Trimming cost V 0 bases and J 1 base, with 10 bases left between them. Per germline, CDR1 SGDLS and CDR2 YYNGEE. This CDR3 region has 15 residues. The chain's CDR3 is CASSVGRSNNYGYTF. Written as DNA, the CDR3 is TGTGCCAGCAGCGTAGGCAGAAGTAATAACTATGGCTACACCTTC.

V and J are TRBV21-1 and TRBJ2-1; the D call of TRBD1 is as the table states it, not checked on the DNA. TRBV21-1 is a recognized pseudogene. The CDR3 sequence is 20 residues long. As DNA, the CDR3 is TGTGCCAGCAGCTTATCGATACGGGGGCAGGGGGCCAGGACCCACAATGAGCAGTTCTTC. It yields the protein CASSLSIRGQGARTHNEQFF.

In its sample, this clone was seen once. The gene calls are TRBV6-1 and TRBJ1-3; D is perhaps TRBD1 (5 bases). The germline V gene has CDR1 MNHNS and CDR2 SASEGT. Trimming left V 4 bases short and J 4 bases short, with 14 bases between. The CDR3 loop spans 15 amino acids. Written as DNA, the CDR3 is TGTGCCAGCAGTGTCCGGGGCATGCGAGGAAACACCATATATTTT. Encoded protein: CASSVRGMRGNTIYF.

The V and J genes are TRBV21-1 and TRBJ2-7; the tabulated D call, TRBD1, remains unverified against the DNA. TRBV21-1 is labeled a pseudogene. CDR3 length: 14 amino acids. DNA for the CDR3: TGTGCCAGCAGCAAAATTCAGATCTCCTACGAGCAGTACTTC. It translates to CASSKIQISYEQYF.